Listed below are T cell receptor beta chains from one sample, sequenced in a study of T cell responses to AZD1222 COVID-19 vaccine. TCRdb's copy holds only in-frame clones and misses some; the assay was immunoSEQ multiplex PCR. The data hold fewer than 200,000 clones, with approximately 90% observed a single time. This material consisted of peripheral blood, taken on day 0 of AZD1222 vaccination. Receptors originate from an adult in good health. The CDR3 runs from the conserved cysteine through the conserved F or W. A D gene is named only where the DNA matches it firmly. Some rows mark clone size as missing; the rest say once, few, many or name a class of expanded clone.

NA | TRBJ1-5 | NA | TRBV11-2 | TGTGCCAGCAGCTTATTTAGCAATCAGCCCCAGCATTTT | CASSLFSNQPQHF
NA | TRBJ1-6 | NA | TRBV2 | TGTGCCAGCAGTGGGCGAGGCCCGAGCTCCTATAATTCACCCCTCCACTTT | CASSGRGPSSYNSPLHF
NA | TRBJ1-2 | NA | TRBV7-9 | TGTGCCAGCAGCTTAGAGGGCGTTGATGGCTACACCTTC | CASSLEGVDGYTF
NA | TRBJ2-6 | TRBD1 | TRBV18 | TGTGCCAGCTCACCCACAGGGGCTGGGGCCAACGTCCTGACTTTC | CASSPTGAGANVLTF
once | TRBJ2-7 | TRBD2 | TRBV6-5 | TGTGCCAGCACCTCCGGGACTAGCATCGACGAGCAGTACTTC | CASTSGTSIDEQYF
once | TRBJ1-6 | TRBD1 | TRBV30 | TGTGCCTGGAGATTGGGACAGAACTATAATTCACCCCTCCACTTT | CAWRLGQNYNSPLHF
NA | TRBJ1-1 | NA | TRBV5-1 | TGCGCCAGCAGCCTAGGGGTTTTTGGCACTGAAGCTTTCTTT | CASSLGVFGTEAFF
NA | TRBJ2-1 | TRBD2 | TRBV19 | TGTGCCAGTAGTATTTTAGCGGGAGGGCGGTTGTATGAGCAGTTCTTC | CASSILAGGRLYEQFF
NA | TRBJ2-5 | TRBD2 | TRBV2 | TGTGCCAGCATTTTAAGCGGGGGACCAGAGACCCAGTACTTC | CASILSGGPETQYF
NA | TRBJ2-7 | NA | TRBV6-5 | TGTGCCAGCACCAGGGGCCACGAGCAGTACTTC | CASTRGHEQYF
NA | TRBJ1-1 | NA | TRBV5-4 | TGTGCCAGCAGCTCACCCAACGGGGCGGGAGTGACTGAAGCTTTCTTT | CASSSPNGAGVTEAFF
NA | TRBJ2-7 | NA | TRBV28 | TGTGCCAGCAGTTTATCTGGACGGAACTACGAGCAGTACTTC | CASSLSGRNYEQYF
NA | TRBJ2-3 | NA | TRBV5-4 | TGTGCCAGCAGCCCTATGGGGCGGTTCCCGAATACGCAGTATTTT | CASSPMGRFPNTQYF
NA | TRBJ2-3 | NA | TRBV5-1 | TGCGCCAGCAGCTTGGCAAGACTGAGGGGCACAGATACGCAGTATTTT | CASSLARLRGTDTQYF
NA | TRBJ1-5 | NA | TRBV19 | TGTGCCAGTAGTTGGCGGGATTCGAGCAATCAGCCCCAGCATTTT | CASSWRDSSNQPQHF
once | TRBJ2-3 | TRBD2 | TRBV10-3 | TGTGCCATCAGTTTTGGGGCGGGGGCAGATACGCAGTATTTT | CAISFGAGADTQYF
NA | TRBJ2-7 | NA | TRBV19 | TGTGCCAGTAGTCTTACAGTGTCCTACGAGCAGTACTTC | CASSLTVSYEQYF
once | TRBJ2-7 | NA | TRBV18 | TGTGCCAGCTCACCACCTTCATACGAGCAGTACTTC | CASSPPSYEQYF
once | TRBJ2-5 | TRBD2 | TRBV11-1 | TGTGCCAGCAGCTTAGCGCTGGCTAGCGGGAGGAAAGAGACCCAGTACTTC | CASSLALASGRKETQYF
NA | TRBJ2-7 | NA | TRBV12-3/TRBV12-4 | TGTGCCAGCAGCCGGGATCAACCGTACGAGCAGTACTTC | CASSRDQPYEQYF
NA | TRBJ2-2 | NA | TRBV19 | TGTGCCAGTAGTACAGGGACCGCCCAAGGTACCGGGGAGCTGTTTTTT | CASSTGTAQGTGELFF
NA | TRBJ2-7 | NA | TRBV5-1 | TGCGCCAGCAGCTTGATCAGGGGAGAGTACGAGCAGTACTTC | CASSLIRGEYEQYF
NA | TRBJ1-5 | NA | TRBV5-1 | TGCGCCAGCAGCTTGGGCGGGCAGGGAAATCAGCCCCAGCATTTT | CASSLGGQGNQPQHF
NA | TRBJ2-2 | NA | TRBV2 | TGTGCCAGCAGTAGAGACACCGGGGAGCTGTTTTTT | CASSRDTGELFF
NA | TRBJ2-7 | NA | TRBV7-8 | TGTGCCAGCAGCTTGGGTCCGAAAGAGGGGGAGCAGTACTTC | CASSLGPKEGEQYF
NA | TRBJ1-1 | NA | TRBV28 | TGTGCCAGCAGTTCTCCCGGACAGGAAGCTTTCTTT | CASSSPGQEAFF
NA | TRBJ2-2 | NA | TRBV4-3 | TGCGCCAGCAGCCAAGAGGGAGTGAACACCGGGGAGCTGTTTTTT | CASSQEGVNTGELFF
few | TRBJ2-7 | TRBD1 | TRBV28 | TGTGCCAGCAGTTTACCCCAGAGACAGGGAAACGAGCAGTACTTC | CASSLPQRQGNEQYF
NA | TRBJ1-6 | NA | TRBV7-3 | TGTGCCAGCGAGCAGGGAGAAAATTCACCCCTCCACTTT | CASEQGENSPLHF
once | TRBJ1-2 | TRBD1 | TRBV19 | TGTGCCAGTAGTGTACAGGGGAACTATGGCTACACCTTC | CASSVQGNYGYTF
NA | TRBJ2-3 | TRBD1 | TRBV5-6 | TGTGCCAGCAGCATCCGGACAGGGAATGCAGATACGCAGTATTTT | CASSIRTGNADTQYF
NA | TRBJ2-2 | NA | TRBV21-1 | TGTGCCAGCAGCAAGCCTCACGGGCCGAATTTCACCGGGGAGCTGTTTTTT | CASSKPHGPNFTGELFF
once | TRBJ2-3 | NA | TRBV3-1/TRBV3-2 | TGTGCCAGCAGGAAACCGGGCACAGATACGCAGTATTTT | CASRKPGTDTQYF